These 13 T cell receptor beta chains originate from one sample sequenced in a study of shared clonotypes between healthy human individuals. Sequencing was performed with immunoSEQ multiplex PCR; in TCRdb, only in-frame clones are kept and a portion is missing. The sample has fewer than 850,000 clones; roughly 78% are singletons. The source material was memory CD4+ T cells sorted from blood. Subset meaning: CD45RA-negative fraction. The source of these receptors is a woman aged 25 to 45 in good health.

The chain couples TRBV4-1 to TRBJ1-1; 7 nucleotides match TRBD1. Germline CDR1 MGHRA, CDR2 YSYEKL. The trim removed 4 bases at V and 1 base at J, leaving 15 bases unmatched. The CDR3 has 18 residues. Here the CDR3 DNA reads TGCGCCAGCAGCCGAAGATTAGAGGAGGGGGCCGGGAACACTGAAGCTTTCTTT. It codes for CASSRRLEEGAGNTEAFF.

CDR3 protein: CASTDSFETQYF. In nucleotides, the CDR3 is TGTGCCAGCACGGACTCCTTTGAGACCCAGTACTTC. This chain joins TRBV2 and TRBJ2-5; perhaps TRBD2 as D (5 bases). The CDR3 has 12 amino acids. Trimming pared 7 bases from V and 5 bases from J, leaving 11 bases between. The germline V gene encodes CDR1 SNHLY and CDR2 FYNNEI.

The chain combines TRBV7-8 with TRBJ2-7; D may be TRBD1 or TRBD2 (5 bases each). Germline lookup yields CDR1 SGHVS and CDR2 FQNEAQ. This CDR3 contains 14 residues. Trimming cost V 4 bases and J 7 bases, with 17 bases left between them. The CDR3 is CASSSPSGGEEQYF. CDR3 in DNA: TGTGCCAGCAGCTCCCCAAGTGGGGGAGAGGAGCAGTACTTC.

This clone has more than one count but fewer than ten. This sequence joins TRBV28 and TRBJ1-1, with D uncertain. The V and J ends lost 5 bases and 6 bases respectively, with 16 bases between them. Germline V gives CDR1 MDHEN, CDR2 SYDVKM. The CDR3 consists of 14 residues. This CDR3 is CASSTLPEVAEAFF. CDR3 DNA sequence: TGTGCCAGCAGTACCCTGCCCGAAGTCGCTGAAGCTTTCTTT.

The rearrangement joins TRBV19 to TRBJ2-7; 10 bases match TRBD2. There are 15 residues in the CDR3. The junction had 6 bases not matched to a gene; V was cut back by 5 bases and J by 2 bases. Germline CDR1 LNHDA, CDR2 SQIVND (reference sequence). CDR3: CASSLGTSETYEQYF. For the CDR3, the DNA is TGTGCCAGTAGTCTCGGGACTAGCGAAACCTACGAGCAGTACTTC.

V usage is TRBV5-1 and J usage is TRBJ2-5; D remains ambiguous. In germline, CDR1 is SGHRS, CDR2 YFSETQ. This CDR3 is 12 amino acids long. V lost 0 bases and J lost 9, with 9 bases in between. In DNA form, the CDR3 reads TGCGCCAGCAGCTTGGCTGGGGAAGCCCAGTACTTC. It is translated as CASSLAGEAQYF.

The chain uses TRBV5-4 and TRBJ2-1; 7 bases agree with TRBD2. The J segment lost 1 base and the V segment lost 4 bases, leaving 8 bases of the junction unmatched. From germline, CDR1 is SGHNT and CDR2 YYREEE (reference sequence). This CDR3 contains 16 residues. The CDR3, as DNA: TGTGCCAGCAGCATTGGGGCGGGAGCGTCCTACAATGAGCAGTTCTTC. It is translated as CASSIGAGASYNEQFF.

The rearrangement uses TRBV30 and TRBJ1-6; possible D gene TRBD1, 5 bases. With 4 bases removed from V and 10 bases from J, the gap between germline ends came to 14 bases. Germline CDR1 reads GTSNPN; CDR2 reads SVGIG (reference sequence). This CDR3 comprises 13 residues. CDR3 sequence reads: CAWKREEGSPLHF. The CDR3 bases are TGTGCCTGGAAAAGAGAGGAGGGGTCACCCCTCCACTTT.

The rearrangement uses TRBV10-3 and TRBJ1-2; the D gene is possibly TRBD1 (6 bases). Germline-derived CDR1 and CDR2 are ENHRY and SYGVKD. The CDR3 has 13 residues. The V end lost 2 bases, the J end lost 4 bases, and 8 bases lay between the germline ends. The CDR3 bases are TGTGCCATCAGTGAGGCCAGGGGCTATGGCTACACCTTC. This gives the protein CAISEARGYGYTF.

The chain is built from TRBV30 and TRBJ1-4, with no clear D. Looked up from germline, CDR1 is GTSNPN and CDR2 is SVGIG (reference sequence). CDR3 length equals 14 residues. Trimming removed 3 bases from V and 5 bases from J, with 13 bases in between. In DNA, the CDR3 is TGTGCCTGGAGCGAGAACCTGTCCAATGAAAAACTGTTTTTT. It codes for CAWSENLSNEKLFF.

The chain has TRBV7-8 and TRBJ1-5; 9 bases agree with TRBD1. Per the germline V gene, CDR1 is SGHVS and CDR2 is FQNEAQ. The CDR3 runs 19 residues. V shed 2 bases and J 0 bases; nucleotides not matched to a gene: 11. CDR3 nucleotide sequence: TGTGCCAGCAGCTTAAGGGAGGGGACAGGGCGACATAGCAATCAGCCCCAGCATTTT. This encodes CASSLREGTGRHSNQPQHF.

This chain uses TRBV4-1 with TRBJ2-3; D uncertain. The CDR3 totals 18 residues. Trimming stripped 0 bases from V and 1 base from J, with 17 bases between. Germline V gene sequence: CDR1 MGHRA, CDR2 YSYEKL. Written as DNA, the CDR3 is TGCGCCAGCAGCCAAGATTCTCCTTTATGGCAGGGCACAGATACGCAGTATTTT. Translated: CASSQDSPLWQGTDTQYF.

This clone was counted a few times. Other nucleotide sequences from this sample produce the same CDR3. This CDR3 is CASSPPGGGAYEQYF. The CDR3 DNA sequence: TGTGCCAGCAGTCCCCCAGGGGGTGGGGCCTACGAGCAGTACTTC. The chain joins TRBV28 to TRBJ2-7, with 7 bases fitting TRBD1. CDR1 is MDHEN, CDR2 SYDVKM, per germline. V shed 5 bases and J 2 bases; nucleotides not matched to a gene: 9. CDR3 length: 15 residues.